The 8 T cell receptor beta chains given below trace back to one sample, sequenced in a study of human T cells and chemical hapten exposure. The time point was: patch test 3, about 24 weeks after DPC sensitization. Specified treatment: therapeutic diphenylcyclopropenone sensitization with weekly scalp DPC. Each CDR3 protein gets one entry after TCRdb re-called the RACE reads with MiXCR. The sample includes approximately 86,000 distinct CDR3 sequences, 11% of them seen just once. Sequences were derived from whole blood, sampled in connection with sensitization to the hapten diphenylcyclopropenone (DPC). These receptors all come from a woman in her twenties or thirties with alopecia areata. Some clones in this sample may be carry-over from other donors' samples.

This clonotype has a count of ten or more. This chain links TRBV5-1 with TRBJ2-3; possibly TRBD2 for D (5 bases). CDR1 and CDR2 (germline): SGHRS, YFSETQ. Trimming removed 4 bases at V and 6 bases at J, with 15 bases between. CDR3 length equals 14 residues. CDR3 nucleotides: TGCGCCAGCAGCCCACGGGGAAGGTCCGATACGCAGTATTTT. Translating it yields CASSPRGRSDTQYF.

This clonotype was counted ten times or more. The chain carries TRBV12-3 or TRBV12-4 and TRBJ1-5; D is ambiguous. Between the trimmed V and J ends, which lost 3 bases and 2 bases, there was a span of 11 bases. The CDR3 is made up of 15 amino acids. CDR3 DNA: TGTGCCAGCAGTTTGGAGGGAGGCGGCAATCAGCCCCAGCATTTT. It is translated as CASSLEGGGNQPQHF.

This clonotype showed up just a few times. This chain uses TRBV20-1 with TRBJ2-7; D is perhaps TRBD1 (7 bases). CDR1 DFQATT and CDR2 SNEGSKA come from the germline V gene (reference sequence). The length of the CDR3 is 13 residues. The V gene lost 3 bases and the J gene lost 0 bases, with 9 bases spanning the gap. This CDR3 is CSARRDSSYEQYF. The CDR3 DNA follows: TGCAGTGCTAGGCGGGACAGCTCCTACGAGCAGTACTTC.

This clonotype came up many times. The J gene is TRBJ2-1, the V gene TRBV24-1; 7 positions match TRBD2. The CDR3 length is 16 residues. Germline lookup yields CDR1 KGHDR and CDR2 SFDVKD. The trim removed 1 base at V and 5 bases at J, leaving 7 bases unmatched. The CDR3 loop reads CATSDFSGTTNNEQFF. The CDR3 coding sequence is TGTGCCACCAGTGATTTCTCCGGGACTACCAACAATGAGCAGTTCTTC.

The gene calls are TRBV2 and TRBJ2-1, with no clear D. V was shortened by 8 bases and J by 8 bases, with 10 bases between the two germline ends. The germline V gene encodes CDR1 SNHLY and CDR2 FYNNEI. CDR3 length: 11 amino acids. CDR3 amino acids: CASGVSYEQFF. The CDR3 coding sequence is TGTGCCAGCGGGGTGAGCTATGAGCAGTTCTTC.

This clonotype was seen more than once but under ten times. The CDR3 DNA sequence: TGCGCCAGCAGCTTACAGGGGGCTTCCTATAATTCACCCCTCCACTTT. It encodes CASSLQGASYNSPLHF. The chain recombines TRBV5-1 with TRBJ1-6, with TRBD1 matching over 9 bases. CDR1 and CDR2 (germline): SGHRS, YFSETQ. The trim removed 2 bases at V and 1 base at J, leaving 1 base unmatched. The CDR3 loop spans 16 amino acids.

The DNA for the CDR3 is TGTGCCAGCAGCGTATCTCCAGGGGGAGAGACCCAGTACTTC. The encoded protein is CASSVSPGGETQYF. The chain employs TRBV7-9 and TRBJ2-5; 7 nucleotides match TRBD1. CDR1 and CDR2 (germline): SEHNR, FQNEAQ (reference sequence). Losses at the gene ends were 5 bases for V and 4 bases for J; bases not matched to a gene: 7. The CDR3 covers 14 residues.

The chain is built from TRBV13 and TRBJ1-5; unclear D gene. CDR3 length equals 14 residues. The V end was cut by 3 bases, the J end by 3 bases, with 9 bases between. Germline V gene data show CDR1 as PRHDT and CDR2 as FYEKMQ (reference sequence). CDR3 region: CASSFSGFNQPQHF. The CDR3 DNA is TGTGCCAGCAGCTTCTCGGGCTTCAATCAGCCCCAGCATTTT.